In its sample, the clone carrying this T cell receptor (beta chain) was seen a few times. Its matching antigen is unknown. The source of the sample is a study of cytotoxic CD8 clonotypes in ibrutinib-treated CLL. Study-wide results and caveats: Exceeding age-matched healthy donors, baseline clonality also tracked the counts of circulating CD8+ T cells.

Method: immunoSEQ multiplex PCR; TCRdb's copy keeps in-frame clones and lacks some. Of roughly 51,000 clones in the sample, approximately 50% are singletons; the top ten hold approximately 29%. CDR3 length: 14 amino acids. From germline, CDR1 is KGHSH and CDR2 LQKENI. Unmatched junction bases numbered 4, after V lost 5 bases and J lost 5 bases. Sequences were derived from PBMCs, sampled after 12 months of ibrutinib treatment. The V and J genes are TRBV18 and TRBJ2-1; TRBD2 agrees at 9 bases. The receptor comes from a human donor with chronic lymphocytic leukemia. The DNA of the CDR3 is TGTGCCAGCTCATCACTAGCGGGCCACAATGAGCAGTTCTTC. Translated, it gives CASSSLAGHNEQFF.